The T cell receptor (beta chain) described here comes from a study of T cells in Graves' hyperthyroidism and ophthalmopathy. An absence of ophthalmopathy progression within 18 months meant stable Graves' hyperthyroidism. Each patient was aged 18 to 65 and had newly diagnosed hyperthyroidism of under 2 months' duration. Lactation, pregnancy, other autoimmune disease or uncontrolled infection excluded patients. TCR beta CDR3 sequences were amplified from RNA transcripts. TCR CDR3 underwent first-round RT-PCR with the HTBI primer set. MiXCR was run by TCRdb on the multiplex PCR reads, yielding one entry per CDR3 protein. In the table there are nearly 110,000 distinct CDR3 sequences, 15% to 20% of which are singletons. Overall study results and limits: Ophthalmopathy was identified by the model a median approximately 6.9 months ahead of onset.

This clonotype was observed many times. Antigen: not known. Trimming took off 3 bases at V and 0 bases at J, with 13 bases between the two ends. This CDR3 comprises 16 residues. The TCR was taken from a woman between 50 and 59 years old with Graves' hyperthyroidism. The chain carries TRBV12-3 or TRBV12-4 and TRBJ2-3; D gene ambiguous. Source material: blood. The DNA for the CDR3 is TGTGCCAGCAGTTTGCGCCCCCCTGGGAGCACAGATACGCAGTATTTT. It translates to CASSLRPPGSTDTQYF.